Sequencing of this TCR beta chain was carried out in a study of blood T cell repertoires in COVID-19. Profiling relied on immunoSEQ multiplex PCR, and the TCRdb table lists in-frame clones only, not all of them. The sample holds approximately 96,000 clones, 65% to 85% seen once. Germline values: CDR1 MNHEY, CDR2 SVGEGT. The CDR3 length is 15 residues. The ends were cut back, 6 bases at V and 0 bases at J, with 15 bases in the middle. The sequenced sample consisted of peripheral blood. This receptor was obtained from a woman aged 80 or older with acute or convalescent COVID-19. The chain is built from TRBV6-2 or TRBV6-3 and TRBJ2-7; perhaps TRBD1 as D (6 bases). The CDR3 sequence is CASSQQGKNSYEQYF. CDR3 DNA sequence: TGTGCCAGCAGCCAACAGGGTAAGAACTCCTACGAGCAGTACTTC.